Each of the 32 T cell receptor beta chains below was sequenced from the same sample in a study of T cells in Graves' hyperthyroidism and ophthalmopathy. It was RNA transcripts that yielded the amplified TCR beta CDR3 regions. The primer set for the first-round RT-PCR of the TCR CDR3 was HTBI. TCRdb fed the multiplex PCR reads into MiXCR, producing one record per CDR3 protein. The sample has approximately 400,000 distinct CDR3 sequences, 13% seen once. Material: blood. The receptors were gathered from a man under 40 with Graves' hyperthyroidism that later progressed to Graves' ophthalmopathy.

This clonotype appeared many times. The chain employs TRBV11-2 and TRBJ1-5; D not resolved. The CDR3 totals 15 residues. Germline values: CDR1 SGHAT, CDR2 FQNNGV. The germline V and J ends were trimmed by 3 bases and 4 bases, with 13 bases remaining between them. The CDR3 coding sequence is TGTGCCAGCAGCTTTGACGCCAATTCTAATCAGCCCCAGCATTTT. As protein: CASSFDANSNQPQHF. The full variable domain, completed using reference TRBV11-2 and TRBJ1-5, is EAGVAQSPRYKIIEKRQSVAFWCNPISGHATLYWYQQILGQGPKLLIQFQNNGVVDDSQLPKDRFSAERLKGVDSTLKIQPAKLEDSAVYLCASSFDANSNQPQHFGDGTRLSIL.

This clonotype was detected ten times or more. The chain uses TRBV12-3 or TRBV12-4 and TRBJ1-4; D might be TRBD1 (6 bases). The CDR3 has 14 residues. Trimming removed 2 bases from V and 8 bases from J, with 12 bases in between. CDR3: CASSLQQGWEKLFF. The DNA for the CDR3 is TGTGCCAGCAGTTTACAGCAGGGGTGGGAAAAACTGTTTTTT.

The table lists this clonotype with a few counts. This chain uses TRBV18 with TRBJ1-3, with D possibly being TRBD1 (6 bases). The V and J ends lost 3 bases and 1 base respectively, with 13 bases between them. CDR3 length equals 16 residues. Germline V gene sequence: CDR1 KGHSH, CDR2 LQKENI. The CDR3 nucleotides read TGTGCCAGCTCACCTCTTCAGGGGACGTCTGGAAACACCATATATTTT. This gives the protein CASSPLQGTSGNTIYF.

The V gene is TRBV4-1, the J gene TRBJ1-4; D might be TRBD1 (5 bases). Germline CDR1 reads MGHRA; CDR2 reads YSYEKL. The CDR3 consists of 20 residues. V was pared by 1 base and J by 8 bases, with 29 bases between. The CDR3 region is CASSQGGGGPSGSWWEKLFF. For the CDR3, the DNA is TGCGCCAGCAGCCAAGGGGGGGGTGGGCCCTCAGGGTCGTGGTGGGAAAAACTGTTTTTT.

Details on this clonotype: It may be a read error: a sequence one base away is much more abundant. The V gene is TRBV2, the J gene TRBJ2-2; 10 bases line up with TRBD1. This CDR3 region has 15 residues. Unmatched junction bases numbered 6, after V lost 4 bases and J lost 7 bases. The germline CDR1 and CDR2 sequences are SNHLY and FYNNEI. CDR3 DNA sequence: TGTGCCAGCAGTGTTAGGACAGGGGGTGTCGGGGAGCTGTTTTTT. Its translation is CASSVRTGGVGELFF.

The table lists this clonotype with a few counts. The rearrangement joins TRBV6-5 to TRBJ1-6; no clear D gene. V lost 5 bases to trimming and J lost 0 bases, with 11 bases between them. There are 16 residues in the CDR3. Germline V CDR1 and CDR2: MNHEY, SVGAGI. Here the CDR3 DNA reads TGTGCCAGCAGTGTACTAGTTGGCTCCTATAATTCACCCCTCCACTTT. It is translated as CASSVLVGSYNSPLHF.

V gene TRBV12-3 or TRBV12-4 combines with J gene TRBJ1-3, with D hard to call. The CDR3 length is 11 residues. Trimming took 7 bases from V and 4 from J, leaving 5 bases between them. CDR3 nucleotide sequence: TGTGCCAGCAACGGGGGAAACACCATATATTTT. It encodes CASNGGNTIYF.

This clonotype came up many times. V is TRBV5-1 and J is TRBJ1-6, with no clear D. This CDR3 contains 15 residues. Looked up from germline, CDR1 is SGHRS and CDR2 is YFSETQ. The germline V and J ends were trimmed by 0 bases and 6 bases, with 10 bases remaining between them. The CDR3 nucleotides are TGCGCCAGCAGCTTGGACATCTTGGGTAATTCACCCCTCCACTTT. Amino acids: CASSLDILGNSPLHF.

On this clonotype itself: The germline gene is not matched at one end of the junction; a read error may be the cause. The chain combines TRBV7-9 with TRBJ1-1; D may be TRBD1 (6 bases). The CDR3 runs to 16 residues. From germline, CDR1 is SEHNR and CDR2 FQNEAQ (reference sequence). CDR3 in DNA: TGTGCCAGCAGCTTAGTTTGGGCAGGGGCGAACACTGAAGCTCTCTTT. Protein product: CASSLVWAGANTEALF.

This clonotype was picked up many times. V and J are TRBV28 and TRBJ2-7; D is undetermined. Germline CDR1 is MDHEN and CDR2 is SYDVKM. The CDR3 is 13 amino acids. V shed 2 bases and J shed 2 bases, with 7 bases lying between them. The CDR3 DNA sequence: TGTGCCAGCAGTTTAGAACAGACCTACGAGCAGTACTTC. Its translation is CASSLEQTYEQYF. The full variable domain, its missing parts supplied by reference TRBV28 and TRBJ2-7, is DVKVTQSSRYLVKRTGEKVFLECVQDMDHENMFWYRQDPGLGLRLIYFSYDVKMKEKGDIPEGYSVSREKKERFSLILESASTNQTSMYLCASSLEQTYEQYFGPGTRLTVT.

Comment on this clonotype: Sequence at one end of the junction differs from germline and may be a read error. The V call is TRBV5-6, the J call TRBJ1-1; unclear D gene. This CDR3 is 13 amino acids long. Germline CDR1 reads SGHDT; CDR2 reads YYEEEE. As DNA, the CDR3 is TGTGCCGGCAGCTTGGGCGGGCACACTGAAGCTTTCTTT. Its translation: CAGSLGGHTEAFF. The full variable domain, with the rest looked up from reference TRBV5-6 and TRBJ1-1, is DAGVTQSPTHLIKTRGQQVTLRCSPKSGHDTVSWYQQALGQGPQFIFQYYEEEERQRGNFPDRFSGHQFPNYSSELNVNALLLGDSALYLCAGSLGGHTEAFFGQGTRLTVV.

In nucleotides, the CDR3 is TGTGCCAGCAGCTTAGCTGGACAGGGTAACACCGGGGAGCTGTTTTTT. Translated, it gives CASSLAGQGNTGELFF. The rearrangement links TRBV13 to TRBJ2-2; TRBD1 agrees at 8 bases. V was pared by 1 base and J by 2 bases, with 3 bases of the junction left unmatched. The germline CDR1 and CDR2 sequences are PRHDT and FYEKMQ (reference sequence). This CDR3 has 16 residues.

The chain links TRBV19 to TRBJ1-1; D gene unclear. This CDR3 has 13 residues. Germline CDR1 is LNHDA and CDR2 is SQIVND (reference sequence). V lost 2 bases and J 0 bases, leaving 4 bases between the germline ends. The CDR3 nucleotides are TGTGCCAGTAGTATAAAAGTGAACACTGAAGCTTTCTTT. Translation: CASSIKVNTEAFF.

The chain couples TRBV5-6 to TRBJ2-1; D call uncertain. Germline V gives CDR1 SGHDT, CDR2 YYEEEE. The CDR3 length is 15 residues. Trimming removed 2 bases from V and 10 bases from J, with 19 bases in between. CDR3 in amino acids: CASSFGYSLLSEQFF. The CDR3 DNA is TGTGCCAGCAGCTTTGGTTATTCACTGCTTTCAGAGCAGTTCTTC. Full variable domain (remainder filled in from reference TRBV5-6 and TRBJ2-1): DAGVTQSPTHLIKTRGQQVTLRCSPKSGHDTVSWYQQALGQGPQFIFQYYEEEERQRGNFPDRFSGHQFPNYSSELNVNALLLGDSALYLCASSFGYSLLSEQFFGPGTRLTVL.

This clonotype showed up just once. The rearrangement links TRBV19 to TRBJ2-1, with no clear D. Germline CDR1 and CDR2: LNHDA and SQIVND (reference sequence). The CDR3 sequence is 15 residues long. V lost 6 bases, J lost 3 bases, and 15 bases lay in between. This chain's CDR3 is CASRNTDPFYNEQFF. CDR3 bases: TGTGCCAGTAGGAATACAGATCCCTTCTACAATGAGCAGTTCTTC.

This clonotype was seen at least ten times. CDR3 coding DNA: TGTGCCAGCGGAAAGCGGGGGGCGTCCTACGAGCAGTACTTC. Its protein is CASGKRGASYEQYF. The rearrangement joins TRBV3-1 to TRBJ2-7, with 9 bases matching TRBD2. V lost 8 bases, J lost 1 base, and 6 bases stayed unmatched. The CDR3 has 14 residues. The germline V gene has CDR1 LGHDT and CDR2 YNNKEL (reference sequence).

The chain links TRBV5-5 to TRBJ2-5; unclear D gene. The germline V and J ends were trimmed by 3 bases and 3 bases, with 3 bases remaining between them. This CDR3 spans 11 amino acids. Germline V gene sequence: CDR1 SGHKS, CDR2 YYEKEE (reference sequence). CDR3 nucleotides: TGTGCCAGCAGCTACAAAGAGACCCAGTACTTC. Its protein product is CASSYKETQYF.

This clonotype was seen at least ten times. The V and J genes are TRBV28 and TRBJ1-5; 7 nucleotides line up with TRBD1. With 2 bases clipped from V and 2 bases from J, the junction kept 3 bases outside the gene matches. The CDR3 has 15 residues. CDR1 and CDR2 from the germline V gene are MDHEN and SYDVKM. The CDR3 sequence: CASSLRGQGNQPQHF. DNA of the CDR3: TGTGCCAGCAGTTTAAGGGGGCAGGGCAATCAGCCCCAGCATTTT.

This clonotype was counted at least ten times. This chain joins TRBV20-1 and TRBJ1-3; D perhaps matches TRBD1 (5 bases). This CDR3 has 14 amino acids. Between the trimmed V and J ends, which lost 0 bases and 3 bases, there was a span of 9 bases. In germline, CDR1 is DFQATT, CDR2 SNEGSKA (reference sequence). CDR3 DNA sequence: TGCAGTGCTAGAGATGCGGGGGTTGGAAACACCATATATTTT. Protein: CSARDAGVGNTIYF.

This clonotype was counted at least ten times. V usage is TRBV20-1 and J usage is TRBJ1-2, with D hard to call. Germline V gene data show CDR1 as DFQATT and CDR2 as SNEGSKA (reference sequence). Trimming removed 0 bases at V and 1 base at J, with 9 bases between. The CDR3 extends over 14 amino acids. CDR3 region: CSARDLGINYGYTF. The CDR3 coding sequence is TGCAGTGCTAGAGATCTAGGGATTAACTATGGCTACACCTTC.

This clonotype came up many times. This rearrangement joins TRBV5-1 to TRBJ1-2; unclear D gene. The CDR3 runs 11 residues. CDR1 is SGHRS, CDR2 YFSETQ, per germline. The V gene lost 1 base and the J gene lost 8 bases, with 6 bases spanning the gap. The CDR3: CASSLNSGYTF. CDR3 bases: TGCGCCAGCAGCTTGAACTCGGGCTACACCTTC.

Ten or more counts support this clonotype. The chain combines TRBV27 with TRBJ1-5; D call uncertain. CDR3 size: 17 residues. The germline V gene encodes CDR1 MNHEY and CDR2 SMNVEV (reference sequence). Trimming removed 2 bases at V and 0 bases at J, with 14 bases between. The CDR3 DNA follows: TGTGCCAGCAGTTTAATTTTAGGAGAATATAGCAATCAGCCCCAGCATTTT. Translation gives CASSLILGEYSNQPQHF.

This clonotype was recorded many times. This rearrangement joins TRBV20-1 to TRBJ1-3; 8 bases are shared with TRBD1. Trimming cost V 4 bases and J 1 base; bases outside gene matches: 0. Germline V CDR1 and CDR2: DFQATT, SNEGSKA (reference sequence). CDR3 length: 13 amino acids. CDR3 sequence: CSANRGSGNTIYF. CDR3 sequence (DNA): TGCAGTGCTAACAGGGGGTCTGGAAACACCATATATTTT.

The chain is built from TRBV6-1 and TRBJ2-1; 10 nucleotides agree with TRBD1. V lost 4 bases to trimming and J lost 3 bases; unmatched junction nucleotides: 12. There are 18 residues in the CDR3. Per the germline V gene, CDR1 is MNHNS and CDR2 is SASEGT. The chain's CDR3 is CASSGPTGGRSLYNEQFF. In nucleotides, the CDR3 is TGTGCCAGCAGTGGCCCGACAGGGGGCCGCTCCCTCTACAATGAGCAGTTCTTC.

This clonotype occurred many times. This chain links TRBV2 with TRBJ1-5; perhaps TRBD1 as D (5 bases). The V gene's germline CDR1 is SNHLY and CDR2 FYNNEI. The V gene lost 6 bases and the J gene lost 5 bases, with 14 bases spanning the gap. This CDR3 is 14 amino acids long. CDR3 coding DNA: TGTGCCAGCAGGCAACGAGGGGCGGATCAGCCCCAGCATTTT. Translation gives CASRQRGADQPQHF.

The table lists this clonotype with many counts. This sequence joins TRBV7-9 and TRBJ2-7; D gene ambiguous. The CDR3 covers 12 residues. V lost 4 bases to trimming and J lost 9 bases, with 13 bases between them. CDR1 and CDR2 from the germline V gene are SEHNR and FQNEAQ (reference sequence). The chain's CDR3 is CASSSLPTGQYF. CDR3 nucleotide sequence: TGTGCCAGCAGCTCCCTGCCGACGGGGCAGTACTTC.

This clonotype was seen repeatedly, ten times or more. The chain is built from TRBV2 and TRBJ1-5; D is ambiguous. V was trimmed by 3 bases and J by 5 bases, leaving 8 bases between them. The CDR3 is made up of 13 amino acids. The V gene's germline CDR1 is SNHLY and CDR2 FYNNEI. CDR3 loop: CASSDGEYQPQHF. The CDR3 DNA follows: TGTGCCAGCAGTGATGGGGAATATCAGCCCCAGCATTTT.

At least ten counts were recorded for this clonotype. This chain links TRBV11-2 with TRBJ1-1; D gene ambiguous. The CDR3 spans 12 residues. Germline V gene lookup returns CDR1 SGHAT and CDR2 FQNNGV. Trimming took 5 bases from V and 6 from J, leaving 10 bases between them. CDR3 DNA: TGTGCCAGCAGCCTCCCTGGCCCTGAAGCTTTCTTT. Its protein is CASSLPGPEAFF.

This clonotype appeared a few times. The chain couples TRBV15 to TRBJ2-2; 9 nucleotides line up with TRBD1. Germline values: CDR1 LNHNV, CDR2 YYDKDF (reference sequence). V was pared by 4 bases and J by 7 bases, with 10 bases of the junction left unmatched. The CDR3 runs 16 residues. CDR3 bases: TGTGCCACCAGCAAGCAAGGACAGGGGTTTGGCGGGGAGCTGTTTTTT. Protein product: CATSKQGQGFGGELFF.

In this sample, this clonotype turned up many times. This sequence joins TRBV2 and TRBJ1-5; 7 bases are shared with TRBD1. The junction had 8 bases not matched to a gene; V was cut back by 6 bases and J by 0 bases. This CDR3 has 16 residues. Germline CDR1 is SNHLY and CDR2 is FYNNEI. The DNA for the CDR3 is TGTGCCAGCAGGGAGGGACAGATCTCTAGCAATCAGCCCCAGCATTTT. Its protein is CASREGQISSNQPQHF.

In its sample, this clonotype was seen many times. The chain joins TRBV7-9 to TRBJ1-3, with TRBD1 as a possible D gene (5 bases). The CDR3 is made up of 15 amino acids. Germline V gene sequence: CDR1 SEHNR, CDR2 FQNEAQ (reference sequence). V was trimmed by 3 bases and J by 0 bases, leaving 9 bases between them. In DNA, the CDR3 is TGTGCCAGCAGCTTCCGGGACGGCTCTGGAAACACCATATATTTT. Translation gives CASSFRDGSGNTIYF.

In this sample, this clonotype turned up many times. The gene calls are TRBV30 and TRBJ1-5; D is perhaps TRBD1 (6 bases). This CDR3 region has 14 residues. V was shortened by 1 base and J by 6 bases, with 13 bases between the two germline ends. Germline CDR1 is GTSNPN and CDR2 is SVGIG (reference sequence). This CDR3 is CAWSAPGGGQPQHF. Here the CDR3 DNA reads TGTGCCTGGAGTGCACCCGGGGGCGGTCAGCCCCAGCATTTT.